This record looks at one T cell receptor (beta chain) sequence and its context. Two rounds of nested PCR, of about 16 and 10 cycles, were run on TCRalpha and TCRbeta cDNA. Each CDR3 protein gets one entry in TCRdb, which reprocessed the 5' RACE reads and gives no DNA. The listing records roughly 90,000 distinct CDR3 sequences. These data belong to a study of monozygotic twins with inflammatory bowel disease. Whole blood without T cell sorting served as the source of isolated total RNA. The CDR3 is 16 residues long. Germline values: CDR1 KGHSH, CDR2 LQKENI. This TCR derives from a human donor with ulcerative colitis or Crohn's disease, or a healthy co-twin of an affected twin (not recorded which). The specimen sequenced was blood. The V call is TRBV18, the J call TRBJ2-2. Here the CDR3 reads CASSPMTRANTGELFF. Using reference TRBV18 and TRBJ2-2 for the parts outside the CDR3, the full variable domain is NAGVMQNPRHLVRRRGQEARLRCSPMKGHSHVYWYRQLPEEGLKFMVYLQKENIIDESGMPKERFSAEFPKEGPSILRIQQVVRGDSAAYFCASSPMTRANTGELFFGEGSRLTVL.